These 4 T cell receptor beta chains were all obtained from the same sample, sequenced in a study of vaccination and CD4 T cells after COVID-19. The treatment here: roughly nine-day PBMC culture with coronavirus spike peptide pools or control peptides (ViraFEST assay). Cultured CD4+ T-cell DNA underwent Oncomine TCR Beta short-read sequencing. TCRdb processed the PCR reads anew with MiXCR; each CDR3 protein has one entry. The sample contains about 19,000 distinct CDR3 sequences, less than 50% of which appear only once. These receptors are not linked to any known antigen. Sequenced material: cultured CD4+ T cells from blood. These receptors all come from a human donor with COVID-19.

The V and J genes are TRBV7-6 and TRBJ2-3, with 13 bases identical to TRBD2. V was clipped by 5 bases and J by 2 bases; unmatched bases: 7. Germline V gene sequence: CDR1 SGHVS, CDR2 FNYEAQ. The CDR3 is 17 amino acids. Here the CDR3 DNA reads TGTGCCAGCAGCCTCTTAACTAGCGGGGGGGCCACAGATACGCAGTATTTT. It translates to CASSLLTSGGATDTQYF.

The CDR3 loop is CASTLSGGMTDTQYF. The CDR3 DNA reads TGTGCCAGTACTCTTAGCGGGGGGATGACAGATACGCAGTATTTT. This chain joins TRBV19 and TRBJ2-3; 10 bases fit TRBD2. CDR1 is LNHDA and CDR2 is SQIVND in the germline V gene (reference sequence). The J segment lost 3 bases and the V segment lost 7 bases, leaving 7 bases of the junction unmatched. CDR3 length: 15 residues.

The CDR3, as DNA: TGTGCCATCAGTGAAACGGGGAGCTCTGGAAACACCATATATTTT. It translates to CAISETGSSGNTIYF. This chain links TRBV10-3 with TRBJ1-3, with D uncertain. The ends were cut back, 3 bases at V and 0 bases at J, with 9 bases in the middle. Germline lookup yields CDR1 ENHRY and CDR2 SYGVKD. The CDR3 is 15 amino acids.

The J gene is TRBJ2-5, the V gene TRBV6-5, with D perhaps TRBD1 or TRBD2 (6 bases each). Trimming shortened V by 4 bases and J by 12 bases, and 15 bases separated the two germline ends. Germline V gives CDR1 MNHEY, CDR2 SVGAGI. The CDR3 runs to 12 residues. CDR3 residues: CASSSQRGQEYF. As DNA, the CDR3 is TGTGCCAGCAGTTCCCAACGGGGGCAAGAGTACTTC.